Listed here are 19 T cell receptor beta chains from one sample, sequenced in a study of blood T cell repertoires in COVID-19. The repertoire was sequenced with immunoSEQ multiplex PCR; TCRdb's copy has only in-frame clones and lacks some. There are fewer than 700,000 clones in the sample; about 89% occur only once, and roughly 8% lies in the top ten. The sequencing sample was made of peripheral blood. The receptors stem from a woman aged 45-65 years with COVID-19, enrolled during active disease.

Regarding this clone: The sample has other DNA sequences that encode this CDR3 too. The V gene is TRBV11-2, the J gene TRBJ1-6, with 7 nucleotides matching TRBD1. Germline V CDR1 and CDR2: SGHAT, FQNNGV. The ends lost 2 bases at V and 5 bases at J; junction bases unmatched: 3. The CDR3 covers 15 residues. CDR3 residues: CASSLIQGNNSPLHF. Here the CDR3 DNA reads TGTGCCAGCAGCTTAATACAGGGGAATAATTCACCCCTCCACTTT.

The CDR3 DNA is TGTGCCAGCAGCTTGGGGGTCAGGCCCTATGGCTACACCTTC. Translating gives CASSLGVRPYGYTF. This sequence joins TRBV5-4 and TRBJ1-2, with D hard to call. Germline V gene lookup returns CDR1 SGHNT and CDR2 YYREEE (reference sequence). Trimming cost V 0 bases and J 4 bases, with 10 bases left between them. The CDR3 length is 14 residues.

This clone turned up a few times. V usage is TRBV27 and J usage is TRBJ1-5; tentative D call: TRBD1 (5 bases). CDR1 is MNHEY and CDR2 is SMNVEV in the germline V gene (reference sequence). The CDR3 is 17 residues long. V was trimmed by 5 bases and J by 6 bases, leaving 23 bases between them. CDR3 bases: TGTGCCAGCAGTCCCCATCCCCAGGGTGTGATTGTTCAGCCCCAGCATTTT. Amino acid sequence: CASSPHPQGVIVQPQHF.

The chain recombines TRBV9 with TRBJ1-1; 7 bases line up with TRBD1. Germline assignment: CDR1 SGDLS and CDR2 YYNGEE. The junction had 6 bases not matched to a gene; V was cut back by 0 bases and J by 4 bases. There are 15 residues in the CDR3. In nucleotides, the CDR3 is TGTGCCAGCAGCGTAGGGCAGGGGGTCGGCACTGAAGCTTTCTTT. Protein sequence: CASSVGQGVGTEAFF. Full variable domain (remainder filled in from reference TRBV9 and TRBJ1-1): DSGVTQTPKHLITATGQRVTLRCSPRSGDLSVYWYQQSLDQGLQFLIQYYNGEERAKGNILERFSAQQFPDLHSELNLSSLELGDSALYFCASSVGQGVGTEAFFGQGTRLTVV.

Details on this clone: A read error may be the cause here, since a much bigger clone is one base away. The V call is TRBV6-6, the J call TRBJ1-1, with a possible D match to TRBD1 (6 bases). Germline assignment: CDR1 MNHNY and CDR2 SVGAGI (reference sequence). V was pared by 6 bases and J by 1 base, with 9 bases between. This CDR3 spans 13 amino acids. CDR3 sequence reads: CASRPQGNTEAFF. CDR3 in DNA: TGTGCCAGCAGACCACAGGGGAACACTGAAGCTTTCTTT.

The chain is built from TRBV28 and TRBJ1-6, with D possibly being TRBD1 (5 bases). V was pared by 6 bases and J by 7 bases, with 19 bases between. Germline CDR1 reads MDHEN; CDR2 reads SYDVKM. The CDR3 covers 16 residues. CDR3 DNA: TGTGCCAGCAGATCAGGGTCCCTCGGGTCCAATTCACCCCTCCACTTT. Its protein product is CASRSGSLGSNSPLHF.

The CDR3 DNA sequence: TGCAGCGTTGAAACGAGTCAGACTAAGTATTTT. Protein sequence: CSVETSQTKYF. The rearrangement uses TRBV29-1 and TRBJ2-3; the D gene is possibly TRBD2 (5 bases). The germline V gene has CDR1 SQVTM and CDR2 ANQGSEA. This CDR3 is 11 amino acids long. Trimming pared 2 bases from V and 13 bases from J, leaving 13 bases between.

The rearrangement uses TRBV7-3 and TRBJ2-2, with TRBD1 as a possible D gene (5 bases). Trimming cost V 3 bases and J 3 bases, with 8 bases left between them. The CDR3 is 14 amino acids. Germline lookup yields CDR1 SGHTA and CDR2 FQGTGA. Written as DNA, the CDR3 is TGTGCCAGCAGCTTTTCCAGGGACACCGGGGAGCTGTTTTTT. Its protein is CASSFSRDTGELFF.

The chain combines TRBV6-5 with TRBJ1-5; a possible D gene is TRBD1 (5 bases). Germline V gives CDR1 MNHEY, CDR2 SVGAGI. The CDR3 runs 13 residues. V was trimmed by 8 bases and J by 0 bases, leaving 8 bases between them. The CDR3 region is CASRGASNQPQHF. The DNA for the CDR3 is TGTGCCAGCCGCGGGGCTAGCAATCAGCCCCAGCATTTT.

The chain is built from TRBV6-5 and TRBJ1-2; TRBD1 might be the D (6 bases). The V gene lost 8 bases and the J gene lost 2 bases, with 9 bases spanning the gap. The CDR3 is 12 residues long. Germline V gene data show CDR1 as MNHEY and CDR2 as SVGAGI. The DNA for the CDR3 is TGTGCCAGCGCCGGACAGAACTATGGCTACACCTTC. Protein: CASAGQNYGYTF.

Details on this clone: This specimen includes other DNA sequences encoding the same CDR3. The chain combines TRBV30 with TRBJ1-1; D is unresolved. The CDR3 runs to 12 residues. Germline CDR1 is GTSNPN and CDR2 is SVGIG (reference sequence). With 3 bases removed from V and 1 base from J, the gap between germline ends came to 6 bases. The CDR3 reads CAWSPGNTEAFF. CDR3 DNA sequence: TGTGCCTGGAGCCCCGGGAACACTGAAGCTTTCTTT. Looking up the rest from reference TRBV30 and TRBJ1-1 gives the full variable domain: SQTIHQWPATLVQPVGSPLSLECTVEGTSNPNLYWYRQAAGRGLQLLFYSVGIGQISSEVPQNLSASRPQDRQFILSSKKLLLSDSGFYLCAWSPGNTEAFFGQGTRLTVV.

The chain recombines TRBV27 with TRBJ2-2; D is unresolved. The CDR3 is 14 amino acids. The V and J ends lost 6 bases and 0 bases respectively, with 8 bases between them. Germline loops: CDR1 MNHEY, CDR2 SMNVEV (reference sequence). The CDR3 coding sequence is TGTGCCAGCAGACCCGCAGCGAACACCGGGGAGCTGTTTTTT. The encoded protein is CASRPAANTGELFF.

CDR3 sequence reads: CASSATGDTRGYTF. Written as DNA, the CDR3 is TGTGCCAGCAGTGCCACAGGGGACACGAGAGGCTACACCTTC. This chain uses TRBV25-1 with TRBJ1-2; 7 nucleotides line up with TRBD1. Germline V lookup: CDR1 MGHDK, CDR2 SYGVNS. After removal of 4 bases from V and 8 bases from J, the junction contained 10 bases not matched to a gene. This CDR3 has 14 amino acids.

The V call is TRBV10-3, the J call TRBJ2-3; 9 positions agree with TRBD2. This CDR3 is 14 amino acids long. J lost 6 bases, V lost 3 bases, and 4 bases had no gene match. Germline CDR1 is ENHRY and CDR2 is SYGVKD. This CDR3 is CAISDGLAGDTQYF. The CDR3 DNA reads TGTGCCATCAGTGACGGGCTAGCGGGGGATACGCAGTATTTT.

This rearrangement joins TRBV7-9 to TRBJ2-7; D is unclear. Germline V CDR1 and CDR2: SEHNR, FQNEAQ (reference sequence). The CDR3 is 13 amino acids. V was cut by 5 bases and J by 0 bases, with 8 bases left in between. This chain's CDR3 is CASSLVLSYEQYF. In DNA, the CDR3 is TGTGCCAGCAGCCTCGTCCTCTCCTACGAGCAGTACTTC. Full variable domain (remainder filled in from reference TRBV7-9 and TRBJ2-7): DTGVSQNPRHKITKRGQNVTFRCDPISEHNRLYWYRQTLGQGPEFLTYFQNEAQLEKSRLLSDRFSAERPKGSFSTLEIQRTEQGDSAMYLCASSLVLSYEQYFGPGTRLTVT.

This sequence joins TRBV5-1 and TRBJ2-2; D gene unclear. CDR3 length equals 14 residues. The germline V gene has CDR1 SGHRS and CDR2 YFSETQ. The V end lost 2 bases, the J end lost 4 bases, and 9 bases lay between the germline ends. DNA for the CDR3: TGCGCCAGCAGCTTTACCCAGTTCACCGGGGAGCTGTTTTTT. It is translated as CASSFTQFTGELFF. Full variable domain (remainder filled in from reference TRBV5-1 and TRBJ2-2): KAGVTQTPRYLIKTRGQQVTLSCSPISGHRSVSWYQQTPGQGLQFLFEYFSETQRNKGNFPGRFSGRQFSNSRSEMNVSTLELGDSALYLCASSFTQFTGELFFGEGSRLTVL.

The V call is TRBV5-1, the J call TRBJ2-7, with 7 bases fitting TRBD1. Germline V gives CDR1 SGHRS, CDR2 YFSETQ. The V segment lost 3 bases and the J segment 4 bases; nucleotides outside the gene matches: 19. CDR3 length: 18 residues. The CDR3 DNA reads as TGCGCCAGCAGCTCCCTCGCGGGCGGGCGACAGGGAGATTACGAGCAGTACTTC. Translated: CASSSLAGGRQGDYEQYF.

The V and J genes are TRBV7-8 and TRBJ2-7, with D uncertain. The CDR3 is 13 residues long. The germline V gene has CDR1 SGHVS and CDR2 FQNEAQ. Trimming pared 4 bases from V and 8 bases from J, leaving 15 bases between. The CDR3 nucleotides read TGTGCCAGCAGCTCCGAATACAGTACCCAGCAGTACTTC. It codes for CASSSEYSTQQYF.

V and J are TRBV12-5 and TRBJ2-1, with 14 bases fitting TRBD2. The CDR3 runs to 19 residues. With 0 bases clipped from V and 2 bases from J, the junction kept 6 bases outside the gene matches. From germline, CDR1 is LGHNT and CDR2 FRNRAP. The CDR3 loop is CASGLVLRGLAGAYNEQFF. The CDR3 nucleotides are TGTGCTAGTGGTTTGGTACTTCGGGGACTAGCGGGGGCCTACAATGAGCAGTTCTTC.